The entry that follows covers one T cell receptor (beta chain) sequence. This clone turned up a few times. Its antigen specificity is not known. The input lacks base qualities; no much larger clone sits a single base away. Explained via the paper, the time point label denotes: baseline before first vaccination. Samples from vaccinated people were obtained from the UK trials COV001 and COV002, which included a single-blind randomized controlled phase 2/3 trial of AZD1222 (ChAdOx1 nCoV-19) in healthy adults. For TCRbeta chain sequencing, PBMC samples were collected from trial participants at day 0 and at day 28 after the second dose. The CDR3 regions of human TCRbeta chains were analyzed by immunosequencing. The original pipeline was this. Repertoire TCRs were matched against a reference library of SARS-CoV-2-specific TCRs generated with the MIRA antigen-specificity platform. Breadth meant the fraction of unique TCRs that were SARS-CoV-2-associated, whereas depth meant the fraction of total T cells that were SARS-CoV-2-associated. Using the MIRA data, each spike-specific TCR was assigned both to the spike region to which the TCR was reactive and to a CD4 or CD8 class. Log10-transformed breadth and depth values were compared by one-way ANOVA with Sidak's multiple comparisons tests. Sourced from immuneACCESS, this table was stored by TCRdb with only in-frame sequences that have V and J called. A share of the clones is absent; for the studies checked, an unresolved V gene accounts for under half, and the remainder has no known explanation. Clonal size and the V and J genes are those of that table, whereas D and trimming came from the DNA. The sample data list around 95,000 clones, and around 87% of these were observed just once. Roughly 2.7% of the sample belongs to the ten largest clones.

The data originate from a study of T cell responses to AZD1222 COVID-19 vaccine (dated by TCRdb to the early 2020s). Regarding the research as a whole: AZD1222 recipients whose second dose came at about 4 weeks and those whose second dose came at about 12 weeks were combined into one group, since spike-specific TCR depth and breadth did not differ between the two schedules. TCR sequencing was performed for about 240 trial participants, of whom 200 to 210 were given two doses of AZD1222 and roughly 25 were given two doses of MenACWY control vaccine. Trial participants were enrolled into age subgroups of 18-55, 56-69 and 70-plus years, which contained about 150, 27 and 61 TCR-sequenced participants, respectively. Beyond this particular receptor, the publication reports: Participants were mostly white British, with more females than males. The authors suggested clonal diversity may have been underestimated. No day 14 peak-response samples were available, so repertoires were characterized only after the peak T cell response. Vaccine-associated CD4 TCRs spanned the whole spike protein, with dominant responses in regions 160-218 and 743-854. Conclusions about previously exposed vaccinees are limited because only five to seven AZD1222 recipients were SARS-CoV-2 seropositive at baseline. Nearly half of unique spike-specific TCRs reportedly recognized epitopes outside regions mutated in the B.1.351 and B.1.1.7 variants. The 56-69-year group was small, and its depth increase did not reach significance, likely because of low power. Spike-specific TCR breadth and depth rose significantly after two AZD1222 doses compared with day 0 and with MenACWY recipients.

Compared with germline, V lacks 6 bases and J lacks 4 bases; bases without a gene match: 6. There are 13 amino acids in the CDR3, from cysteine to phenylalanine inclusive. Here the CDR3 DNA is all that survives: 39 bases in frame from base 1. As encoded in the germline V gene (reference sequence), CDR1 is MNHEY while CDR2 is SMNVEV. The receptor was isolated from an adult in good health. In this chain, TRBV27 is recombined with TRBJ2-7; 7 nucleotides in the junction match TRBD1. Sequencing used peripheral blood, obtained on day 0 of AZD1222 vaccination. The DNA sequence reads TGTGCCAGCAGGAGACAGGGTGGGTACGAGCAGTACTTC. Its translation is CASRRQGGYEQYF.